The clone carrying this T cell receptor beta chain was picked up many times. The antigen is undetermined. The data derive from a study of molecular identifiers for immune sequencing clone quantification. Study-level points and caveats: Identical TCR molecules that share a barcode could lead to an underestimation of highly expanded clone sizes. In CMV-specific effectors, clones above 20 copies held over 99% of molecules; naive, under 1%.

Trimming took off 6 bases at V and 3 bases at J, with 14 bases between the two ends. The CDR3 sequence is 13 residues long. In germline, CDR1 is SQVTM, CDR2 ANQGSEA. Each CDR3 protein gets one entry after TCRdb re-called the PCR reads with MiXCR. This table holds over 600,000 distinct CDR3 sequences, less than 20% found once. CD8+CD4-CCR7+CD45RA+ cells were sorted as naive CD8 T cells. This chain connects TRBV29-1 to TRBJ1-2; no reliable D call. This sequence originates from a human donor in good health. Some libraries in this study had Jurkat cell RNA spiked in. The specimen sequenced was naive CD8+ T cells from blood, with Jurkat cell RNA spiked in. Subset in this sample: FACS-sorted CD8+CD4-CCR7+CD45RA+ naive T cells. CDR3: CSVQKAEDYGYTF. The CDR3 DNA sequence: TGCAGCGTCCAAAAGGCGGAGGACTATGGCTACACCTTC.